A single sample gave rise to the 3 T cell receptor beta chains below, sequenced in a study of blood T cells in healthy people across ages. Using a J-beta primer mix together with a sample-barcoded 5' primer, a second PCR was run for roughly 7 to 12 cycles. From the 5' RACE reads, TCRdb called clonotypes with MiXCR, one entry per CDR3 protein. Of 1,800,000 or so distinct CDR3 sequences detected, roughly two fifths appear once; the ten largest clones hold 20% to 25%. The sample was blood. These receptors were collected from a human donor in good health.

This clonotype occurred a few times. The rearrangement links TRBV4-3 to TRBJ2-1; 7 positions match TRBD1. The V segment lost 0 bases and the J segment 8 bases; nucleotides outside the gene matches: 19. Per the germline V gene, CDR1 is LGHNA and CDR2 is YSLEER. The length of the CDR3 is 19 residues. CDR3 in amino acids: CASSQDPQGERVMGDEQFF. The DNA for the CDR3 is TGCGCCAGCAGCCAAGATCCGCAGGGGGAGAGGGTCATGGGGGATGAGCAGTTCTTC.

The chain combines TRBV2 with TRBJ2-7; 9 nucleotides align to TRBD1. Losses at the gene ends were 4 bases for V and 5 bases for J; bases not matched to a gene: 6. The CDR3 has 14 amino acids. Germline V CDR1 and CDR2: SNHLY, FYNNEI. CDR3 in DNA: TGTGCCAGCAGTGCACAGGGGGCCGATCACGAGCAGTACTTC. It codes for CASSAQGADHEQYF. Full variable domain (remainder filled in from reference TRBV2 and TRBJ2-7): EPEVTQTPSHQVTQMGQEVILRCVPISNHLYFYWYRQILGQKVEFLVSFYNNEISEKSEIFDDQFSVERPDGSNFTLKIRSTKLEDSAMYFCASSAQGADHEQYFGPGTRLTVT.

This sequence joins TRBV5-1 and TRBJ2-1; TRBD1 agrees at 9 bases. Germline V CDR1 and CDR2: SGHRS, YFSETQ. The V gene end was trimmed by 0 bases and the J gene end by 7 bases; junction bases not matched to a gene: 5. The CDR3 is made up of 15 amino acids. This CDR3 reads CASSLAGTGPNEQFF. The CDR3 DNA sequence: TGCGCCAGCAGCTTGGCCGGGACAGGGCCTAATGAGCAGTTCTTC.